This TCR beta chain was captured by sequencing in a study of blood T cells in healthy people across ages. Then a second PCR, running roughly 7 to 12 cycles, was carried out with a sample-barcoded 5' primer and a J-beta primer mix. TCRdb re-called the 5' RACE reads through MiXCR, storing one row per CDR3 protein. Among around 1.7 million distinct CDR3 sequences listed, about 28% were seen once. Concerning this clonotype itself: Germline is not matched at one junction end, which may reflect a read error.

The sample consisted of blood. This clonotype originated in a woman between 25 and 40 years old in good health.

The CDR3 is CASSLAEQVTNTQYF. In DNA, the CDR3 is TGCGCCAGCAGCTTAGCGGAGCAAGTCACAAATACGCAGTATTTT. The genes are TRBV5-1 and TRBJ2-3, with D perhaps TRBD2 (5 bases). Germline V gene data show CDR1 as SGHRS and CDR2 as YFSETQ. The CDR3 has 15 amino acids. The variable domain in full, completed from reference TRBV5-1 and TRBJ2-3, reads KAGVTQTPRYLIKTRGQQVTLSCSPISGHRSVSWYQQTPGQGLQFLFEYFSETQRNKGNFPGRFSGRQFSNSRSEMNVSTLELGDSALYLCASSLAEQVTNTQYFGPGTRLTVL.